This entry concerns a single T cell receptor (beta chain). This clonotype came up once. Its antigen target is currently unknown. Compared with germline, one end of the junction differs, possibly owing to a read error. The data were taken from a study of tumor-infiltrating lymphocytes in primary liver carcinoma (dated by TCRdb to about 2017). Some background on the complete study: Of the five patients, three men and two women aged 30 to 69 years, four had hepatocellular carcinoma and one had combined HCC and intrahepatic cholangiocarcinoma. Tumors of the five patients were stage T1-T3 N0M0 with maximum diameters of about 4 to 10 cm. Each sample produced roughly 3.65 to 7.5 million productive TCRbeta reads, and read depth showed no significant difference between tissue types. TCRbeta repertoire sequencing, expression microarrays and whole-exome sequencing were combined in the study across five regions of each liver tumor, with adjacent normal tissue and blood also included. A total of 35 specimens from 5 patients, comprising about 25 tumor regions, 5 adjacent noncancerous liver tissues and 5 peripheral blood samples, were covered by TCRbeta repertoire sequencing. To link TCRbeta repertoire diversity to the local molecular phenotype, the 20 to 25 tumor region samples were profiled with Agilent mRNA microarrays. High reproducibility was observed for the technical replicate repertoires, with mean shared-clone rates about 0.89 and correlation coefficients above 0.95. What the work shows at the level of the full study, not this receptor alone: Only the TCR beta chain was sequenced, which likely underestimates true repertoire diversity because unpaired alpha chains were not captured. Only roughly 8-25% of top clones appeared in all five regions of a tumor, which suggests that tumor-infiltrating T cells are spatially heterogeneous. Because the samples were bulk and unsorted, CD4+ and CD8+ T cell repertoires could not be compared. Compared with blood, tumors had a significantly larger share of the repertoire taken up by the top 250 clones (p = 0.039). Repertoire overlap was found to be higher between tumor regions (mean roughly 36%) than between tumor-adjacent (approximately 17%) or tumor-blood (around 14%) pairs, consistent with antigen-driven expansion. The study included only a few patients, and the authors note findings should be validated in a larger study.

Without any cell sorting, total RNA and DNA were extracted together from roughly 20-30 mg of bulk tissue using the AllPrep DNA/RNA mini kit. Between November 2015 and March 2016, about 5 patients in China with histopathologically diagnosed primary liver carcinoma had their tumors surgically resected. At the time of sampling, the patients had chronic HBV infection and had not received any treatment. Five spatially separated regions were sampled from each tumor: the superior, inferior, left-lateral and right-lateral poles, plus the tumor centre. According to histology, viable tumor cells made up more than 90% of every tumor sample. Each fresh piece of tumor and adjacent tissue was cut in two, with one half stored in RNAlater at -80 degrees C and the other half sent for histology. According to the germline V gene, CDR1 reads SGHVS and CDR2 reads FQNEAQ. Reading from cysteine to phenylalanine, the CDR3 counts 17 amino acids. The sequence is cut down to CDR3 DNA, 51 bases in frame from base 1.

TCRbeta-specific cDNA was reverse-transcribed from about 520 ng total RNA using a constant-region primer and ProtoScript II reverse transcriptase. TCRbeta libraries were built with three nested multiplex PCR rounds, a slightly modified ARM-PCR procedure. Each of the first two PCR rounds ran for approximately 9 cycles using multiplex TRBV1-TRBV30 forward primers together with a Cbeta reverse primer. Sample barcodes and Illumina adapters were attached in a final 25-cycle PCR using Deep VentR polymerase. Before sequencing, amplicons of 200-500 bp were purified from gel using a QIAquick gel extraction kit. The TCRbeta amplicons were sequenced with 250-bp paired-end reads on an Illumina HiSeq 2500. The source study handled its data this way. Quality trimming of reads was performed with Trimmomatic v0.33, and paired reads were merged with FLASH v1.2.11 so that full CDR3 sequences could be recovered. V, D and J germline segments were assigned to the rearranged TCRbeta sequences by MiGEC v1.2.1b. VDJtools v1.0.0 computed clonotype statistics and Shannon-Wiener diversity indices. To cut down on sampling bias, every analysis after diversity analysis relied on just the 250 most abundant clonotypes from each sample. TCRdb handled the public reads itself, with Q25 trimming in fastp and clone calling in MiXCR, and kept productive beta chains. Entries that share a CDR3 protein sequence are merged under the most common genes and DNA. The V and J calls reflect TCRdb's pipeline rather than the authors' work. The table for this sample lists about 99,000 distinct CDR3 sequences; over 55% of them were counted only once. Over 9% of the sample rests with the top ten.

The chain links TRBV7-8 with TRBJ2-1; 9 bases in between match TRBD2. Sequencing was carried out using liver tumor tissue from sampling region 5. Taken with the paper, the label for cell subset or site translates to: tumor region T5, tumor centre. The clonotype originates from a woman aged 55-69 years with primary liver carcinoma and hepatitis B virus infection. The sequence in DNA is TGTGCCTGCAGCGGAGTAGGCGGGAGGGCGAGCTACAATGAGGAGTTCTTC. It encodes CACSGVGGRASYNEEFF.